This record covers a single TCR beta chain. Its antigen remains unknown. Subsets obtained from CD4+ cells comprised CD45RA+ naive and CD45RA-negative memory cells. The sample comes from a study of shared clonotypes between healthy human individuals. Germline V gene sequence: CDR1 SGHTA, CDR2 FQGNSA. CDR3 length equals 18 residues. V shed 4 bases and J 2 bases; nucleotides not matched to a gene: 16. Study findings and constraints: Though the depth was large, rarefaction showed that sorted-subset sequencing was incomplete. Non-shared clonotypes were found to have lower generation probabilities than the clonotypes that were shared by all four of the sorted-subset donors.

TCRdb's table, derived via immunoSEQ multiplex PCR, lists solely in-frame clones and lacks some. The data hold 2 million to 2.5 million clones, with more than 90% observed a single time. The clonotype was recovered from a man aged 18 to 29 in good health. The chain carries TRBV7-2 and TRBJ2-5; TRBD2 matches 7 bases. Sequenced sample: naive CD4+ T cells sorted from blood. Subset: CD45RA+ positively selected. The CDR3 nucleotides read TGTGCCAGCAGCTCCCGGACTAGGAGAGAGGGGTTACAAGAGACCCAGTACTTC. This encodes CASSSRTRREGLQETQYF.